This T cell receptor (beta chain) was captured by sequencing in a study of glioma-infiltrating T cells. At the level of the study: Glioblastomas were WHO grade IV, sampled at first diagnosis; low-grade were grade II.

Using RNA template, CDR3s of TCR alpha and beta were amplified with iRepertoire arm-PCR. TCRdb re-called the multiplex PCR reads through MiXCR, storing one row per CDR3 protein. The data contain about 400,000 distinct CDR3 sequences, about two fifths of them seen just once; the ten biggest clones take up around 12%. In germline, CDR1 is MNHEY, CDR2 SMNVEV (reference sequence). This CDR3 spans 21 amino acids. After removal of 1 base from V and 1 base from J, the junction contained 17 bases not matched to a gene. General study findings and limits: Non-neoplastic patients had below-expected tissue-blood divergence, while all gliomas exceeded expectation. Patients with low tissue-blood divergence carried a signature set of shared blood CDR3 motifs. CDR3 overlap between tissue and blood was very small.

In this sample, this clonotype turned up many times. What it binds is not known. Sequenced material: glioma tissue, nonneoplastic brain tissue, or PBMCs (not recorded which). The chain is built from TRBV27 and TRBJ2-1, with 9 bases aligning to TRBD2. The TCR comes from a human donor with low-grade glioma or glioblastoma, undergoing nonglioma brain surgery, or in good health (not recorded which). CDR3 coding DNA: TGTGCCAGCAGTTTATTCTCCTTGGGGGGCGGGAGGGCCGGGTCCTACAATGAGCAGTTCTTC. Translating gives CASSLFSLGGGRAGSYNEQFF.